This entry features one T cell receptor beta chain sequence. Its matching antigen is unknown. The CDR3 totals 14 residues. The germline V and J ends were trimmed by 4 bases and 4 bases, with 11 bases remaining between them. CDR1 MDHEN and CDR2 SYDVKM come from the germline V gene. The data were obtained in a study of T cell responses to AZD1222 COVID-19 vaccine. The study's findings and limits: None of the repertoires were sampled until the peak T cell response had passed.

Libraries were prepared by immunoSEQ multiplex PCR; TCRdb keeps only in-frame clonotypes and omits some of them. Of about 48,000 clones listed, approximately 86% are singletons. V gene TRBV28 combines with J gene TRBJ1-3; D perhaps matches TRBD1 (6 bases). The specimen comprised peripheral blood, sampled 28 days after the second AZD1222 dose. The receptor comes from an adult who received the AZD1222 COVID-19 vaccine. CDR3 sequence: CASSSAGGGNTIYF. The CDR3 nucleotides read TGTGCCAGCAGTTCCGCCGGGGGCGGAAACACCATATATTTT.